Listed below are T cell receptor beta chains from one sample, sequenced in a study of vaccination and CD4 T cells after COVID-19. In TCRdb, the PCR reads were re-called with MiXCR into one record per CDR3 protein. The sample lists about 18,000 distinct CDR3 sequences, less than 70% occurring once. This material consisted of CD4+ T cells from blood, taken after SARS-CoV-2 vaccination. The receptors originated from a human donor who had recovered from COVID-19. Each CDR3 is given with its conserved first and last residue. The D gene is left open where the match is weak. Size is stated for part of the rows, as once, few or many counts, or as a class when the clone is expanded.

d_call	v_call	j_call	cdr3_length	clone_size	cdr3_aa	cdr3_nt
NA	TRBV20-1	TRBJ2-1	13	once	CSAHGVGFGEQFF	TGCAGTGCTCATGGTGTCGGATTCGGTGAGCAGTTCTTC
NA	TRBV27	TRBJ2-1	14	NA	CASSQRGQYNEQFF	TGTGCCAGCAGCCAACGAGGACAGTACAATGAGCAGTTCTTC
TRBD2	TRBV28	TRBJ2-5	15	few	CASSSRSGGGETQYF	TGTGCCAGCAGTTCACGGTCGGGAGGGGGAGAGACCCAGTACTTC
TRBD1	TRBV6-1	TRBJ1-2	14	once	CASSAAFRTGTYTF	TGTGCCAGCAGTGCCGCCTTTCGGACAGGGACCTACACCTTC
NA	TRBV7-9	TRBJ2-5	12	NA	CASSPSQETQYF	TGTGCCAGCAGCCCTTCCCAAGAGACCCAGTACTTC
NA	TRBV20-1	TRBJ1-1	11	NA	CSATRRGGTFF	TGCAGTGCCACTCGGAGGGGCGGAACTTTCTTT
TRBD1	TRBV11-2	TRBJ2-5	12	NA	CASRGQKETQYF	TGTGCCAGTAGGGGACAGAAAGAGACCCAGTACTTC
NA	TRBV11-2	TRBJ2-3	15	NA	CASSPGLQHTDTQYF	TGTGCCAGCAGCCCCGGACTCCAACACACAGATACGCAGTATTTT
NA	TRBV20-1	TRBJ2-6	15	few	CSASTRVSGANVLTF	TGCAGTGCTAGTACTCGGGTCTCTGGGGCCAACGTCCTGACTTTC
NA	TRBV5-4	TRBJ1-2	13	NA	CASNRGGTYGYTF	TGTGCCAGCAACCGAGGGGGAACGTATGGCTACACCTTC
NA	TRBV21-1	TRBJ2-7	16	NA	CASTCGGGDSLYEQYF	TGTGCCAGCACTTGTGGCGGCGGGGATAGCCTGTACGAGCAGTACTTC
NA	TRBV25-1	TRBJ2-5	14	NA	CASSASGGSRTQYF	TGTGCCAGCAGTGCCTCCGGGGGAAGTAGGACCCAGTACTTC
NA	TRBV18	TRBJ2-2	14	NA	CASSPRRNTGELFF	TGTGCCAGCTCACCACGGAGGAACACCGGGGAGCTGTTTTTT
TRBD1	TRBV20-1	TRBJ2-3	13	NA	CSARATGADTQYF	TGCAGTGCTAGAGCCACAGGGGCAGATACGCAGTATTTT
NA	TRBV20-1	TRBJ2-3	15	NA	CSAAYFGRDTDTQYF	TGCAGTGCAGCGTATTTTGGCCGCGACACAGATACGCAGTATTTT
NA	TRBV20-1	TRBJ2-3	13	few	CSAPNSNTDTQYF	TGCAGTGCTCCCAATTCTAACACAGATACGCAGTATTTT
NA	TRBV7-8	TRBJ2-7	16	NA	CASSYNLGAPSYEQYF	TGTGCCAGCAGCTACAACCTCGGAGCCCCCTCCTACGAGCAGTACTTC
TRBD2	TRBV20-1	TRBJ2-1	15	NA	CSATSGMVSYNEQFF	TGCAGTGCTACGAGCGGGATGGTCTCCTACAATGAGCAGTTCTTC
TRBD1	TRBV6-1	TRBJ1-5	13	NA	CASRDRFYQPQHF	TGTGCCAGCAGGGACAGGTTTTATCAGCCCCAGCATTTT
NA	TRBV24-1	TRBJ2-2	15	NA	CATSDPKQGSGELFF	TGTGCCACCAGTGATCCAAAACAGGGTTCCGGGGAGCTGTTTTTT
TRBD2	TRBV2	TRBJ2-3	16	NA	CASSGRRLAGVDTQYF	TGTGCCAGCAGTGGCCGGCGTCTAGCGGGAGTAGATACGCAGTATTTT
NA	TRBV5-1	TRBJ1-1	17	NA	CASSFDRSGQPHTEAFF	TGCGCCAGCAGCTTTGACAGGTCCGGACAGCCCCACACTGAAGCTTTCTTT
NA	TRBV6-2/TRBV6-3	TRBJ1-3	13	NA	CASGRDTGNTIYF	TGTGCCAGCGGGAGGGACACTGGAAACACCATATATTTT
TRBD1	TRBV6-1	TRBJ2-5	13	NA	CASSPDRAQTQYF	TGTGCCAGCAGTCCGGACAGGGCCCAGACCCAGTACTTC
NA	TRBV2	TRBJ2-7	14	once	CASSARQSSYEQYF	TGTGCCAGCAGTGCTAGACAGTCCTCCTACGAGCAGTACTTC
TRBD1	TRBV7-6	TRBJ2-5	13	NA	CASSQQGKETQYF	TGTGCTAGCAGCCAACAGGGGAAAGAGACCCAGTACTTC
TRBD1	TRBV2	TRBJ2-5	14	few	CASSRGTDQETQYF	TGTGCCAGCAGCCGTGGGACAGACCAAGAGACCCAGTACTTC
TRBD1	TRBV6-1	TRBJ2-7	16	NA	CASSTRIGQGADAQYF	TGTGCCAGCAGTACCCGCATAGGACAGGGGGCCGACGCGCAGTACTTC
NA	TRBV30	TRBJ2-3	12	NA	CAWSVGLYDRYF	TGTGCCTGGAGTGTAGGTCTATATGATCGGTATTTT
NA	TRBV11-2	TRBJ1-6	15	NA	CASSSLTGLNSPLHF	TGTGCCAGCAGCTCCTTAACAGGGCTCAATTCACCCCTCCACTTT
NA	TRBV19	TRBJ2-1	13	NA	CASSIQRRGEQFF	TGTGCCAGTAGTATCCAGCGCCGGGGTGAGCAGTTCTTC
TRBD1	TRBV7-2	TRBJ1-1	15	NA	CASRRPGQMNTEAFF	TGTGCCAGCAGACGGCCGGGACAGATGAACACTGAAGCTTTCTTT
NA	TRBV4-3	TRBJ2-7	13	NA	CASSQDHRGEQYF	TGCGCCAGCAGCCAAGATCACAGAGGGGAGCAGTACTTC
TRBD1	TRBV7-8	TRBJ1-5	16	few	CASSPRRTGLSQPQHF	TGTGCCAGCAGCCCCAGAAGGACAGGGTTGAGTCAGCCCCAGCATTTT
NA	TRBV20-1	TRBJ2-2	14	NA	CSALHLYNTGELFF	TGCAGTGCCCTACACCTTTACAACACCGGGGAGCTGTTTTTT
NA	TRBV28	TRBJ2-5	14	NA	CASSLVGGGETQYF	TGTGCCAGCAGTTTAGTGGGTGGGGGGGAGACCCAGTACTTC
TRBD2	TRBV19	TRBJ2-1	15	NA	CASSKWEGRYNEQFF	TGTGCCAGTAGTAAATGGGAGGGCCGCTACAATGAGCAGTTCTTC
NA	TRBV27	TRBJ2-3	17	NA	CASSPPGLASSTDTQYF	TGTGCCAGCAGTCCTCCGGGACTCGCATCTAGCACAGATACGCAGTATTTT
NA	TRBV7-9	TRBJ2-3	16	NA	CASSFAWLPDTDTQYF	TGTGCCAGCAGCTTCGCGTGGCTGCCAGACACAGATACGCAGTATTTT
TRBD2	TRBV6-1	TRBJ2-7	15	few	CASARPTSGIYEQYF	TGTGCCAGCGCCCGCCCGACTAGCGGGATATACGAGCAGTACTTC
NA	TRBV20-1	TRBJ2-3	18	NA	CSARGVQGPMRSTDTQYF	TGCAGTGCTAGAGGGGTCCAGGGGCCAATGAGGAGCACAGATACGCAGTATTTT
NA	TRBV30	TRBJ2-6	14	NA	CAWMMGAGANVLTF	TGTGCCTGGATGATGGGTGCTGGGGCCAACGTCCTGACTTTC
TRBD1	TRBV30	TRBJ1-5	17	NA	CAWSVGGQGGLNQPQHF	TGTGCCTGGAGTGTAGGGGGACAGGGGGGACTCAATCAGCCCCAGCATTTT
TRBD1	TRBV5-1	TRBJ1-2	13	NA	CASSHDRVYGYTF	TGCGCCAGCAGCCATGACAGGGTCTATGGCTACACCTTC
TRBD1	TRBV6-1	TRBJ1-1	16	few	CASTILPGQGHTEAFF	TGTGCCAGTACGATTCTCCCGGGACAGGGTCACACTGAAGCTTTCTTT
TRBD2	TRBV7-8	TRBJ2-3	15	few	CASSLRSGNTDTQYF	TGTGCCAGCAGCTTACGAAGCGGGAACACAGATACGCAGTATTTT
NA	TRBV7-3	TRBJ2-2	15	NA	CASSLLSGEVGELFF	TGTGCCAGCAGCTTACTCTCGGGAGAGGTCGGGGAGCTGTTTTTT
TRBD2	TRBV6-2/TRBV6-3	TRBJ2-1	12	few	CASSWLAGWWVF	TGTGCCAGCAGTTGGCTAGCGGGATGGTGGGTCTTC
NA	TRBV15	TRBJ2-1	14	NA	CATSRVRLEGRRFF	TGTGCCACCAGCAGAGTAAGACTCGAGGGTAGGCGGTTCTTC
NA	TRBV6-1	TRBJ1-1	13	NA	CASSPQRNTEAFF	TGTGCCAGCAGTCCACAGAGGAACACTGAAGCTTTCTTT
NA	TRBV29-1	TRBJ2-5	12	NA	CSARLVQETQYF	TGCAGCGCCCGTTTGGTACAAGAGACCCAGTACTTC
NA	TRBV6-2/TRBV6-3	TRBJ2-5	13	once	CACANSGSETQYF	TGTGCCTGCGCAAATTCCGGGAGTGAGACCCAGTACTTC
TRBD2	TRBV2	TRBJ2-5	13	NA	CASGAGGGETQYF	TGTGCCAGCGGGGCGGGAGGGGGCGAGACCCAGTACTTC
NA	TRBV24-1	TRBJ1-3	14	few	CATSDPSLGHTIYF	TGTGCCACCAGTGATCCTTCCCTAGGGCACACCATATATTTT
NA	TRBV7-8	TRBJ2-1	18	NA	CASSLAGRLASPYNEQFF	TGTGCCAGCAGCTTAGCGGGTCGGTTAGCGTCCCCCTACAATGAGCAGTTCTTC